These T cell receptor beta chains were read from a single sample in a study of cytomegalovirus exposure and HLA in healthy donors. The method was immunoSEQ multiplex PCR; TCRdb's version includes in-frame clones alone and lacks a portion of them. The sample has 100,000 to 150,000 clones, roughly 79% seen once; the top ten hold around 1.5%. The sequencing sample was made of PBMCs. The receptors come from a woman between 18 and 29 years old in good health and CMV-seronegative. Each CDR3 is given with its conserved first and last residue. The order of the fields is D gene, J gene, V gene, CDR3 protein, CDR3 DNA. D genes are given only for firm matches.

-	TRBJ1-1	TRBV5-5	CASSSRRVLNTEAFF	TGTGCCAGCAGCTCTCGGAGGGTACTGAACACTGAAGCTTTCTTT
TRBD2	TRBJ2-5	TRBV4-1	CASPAPAGGGEGPQYF	TGCGCCAGCCCGGCCCCGGCGGGAGGGGGGGAGGGGCCCCAGTACTTC
-	TRBJ1-2	TRBV2	CASSQLRDYGYTF	TGTGCCAGCAGTCAGCTCAGGGACTATGGCTACACCTTC
-	TRBJ2-2	TRBV14	CASSQVQNTRELFF	TGTGCCAGCAGCCAAGTACAAAACACCAGGGAGCTGTTTTTT
TRBD2	TRBJ2-7	TRBV6-5	CASRETSGSREQYF	TGTGCCAGCAGAGAGACTAGCGGGAGCCGCGAGCAGTACTTC
-	TRBJ1-1	TRBV30	CAWSVREAEAFF	TGTGCCTGGAGTGTACGAGAGGCAGAAGCTTTCTTT
TRBD1	TRBJ1-2	TRBV6-5	CATGSLRDSGGYTF	TGTGCCACCGGTTCCCTCCGGGACAGCGGTGGCTACACCTTC
-	TRBJ2-3	TRBV25-1	CASIVSGSMYF	TGTGCCAGCATTGTGAGCGGTTCAATGTATTTT
TRBD2	TRBJ2-2	TRBV11-2	CATRMGGPGTGELFF	TGTGCCACGAGAATGGGAGGGCCGGGCACCGGGGAGCTGTTTTTT
TRBD1	TRBJ1-1	TRBV13	CASSLSRFSPTGAAEAFF	TGTGCCAGCAGCTTAAGTAGATTTTCCCCGACAGGGGCAGCTGAAGCTTTCTTT
-	TRBJ2-3	TRBV4-1	CASSQVRQRSTDTQYF	TGCGCCAGCAGCCAAGTAAGGCAGCGATCAACAGATACGCAGTATTTT
TRBD1	TRBJ1-1	TRBV2	CASTIGQVNTEAFF	TGTGCCAGCACTATCGGACAGGTGAACACTGAAGCTTTCTTT